The present TCR beta chain was sequenced within a study of blood T cell repertoires in COVID-19 (dated by TCRdb to the early 2020s). With regard to the full study: Collaborator samples came from the United States, Italy and Spain and covered acute and convalescent phases of COVID-19. The prospective study material was composed of cDNA or gDNA derived from T cells, B-cell-depleted T cells, or PBMCs. Deeply sampled blood TCRbeta repertoires from subjects exposed to, actively infected with, or recovered from COVID-19 were included in the dataset. The repertoires were released in a freely available public database intended as a resource for research on the immune response to SARS-CoV-2. The samples were drawn from two sources: the first 160 participants of the ongoing ImmuneRACE study, and over 950 subjects contributed by 6 global collaborators. Nearly every sample came with metadata listing a de-identified subject ID, COVID-19 status, age in years and sex. Where available, HLA class I and class II types were taken from metadata supplied by the sample provider and were not determined by assay-based typing. The study at large found these results: Clinical and demographic metadata were provided uncurated, with the amount varying by source and participant.

Each collaborating institution followed its own protocols to collect whole blood in K2EDTA tubes. Collaborator samples were shipped for TCRbeta analysis as frozen whole blood, isolated PBMCs, or DNA extracted from either sample type. The germline V gene sets CDR1 to MGHRA and CDR2 to YSYEKL. The CDR3 measures 15 amino acids from cysteine to phenylalanine. Only the CDR3 DNA is retained, 45 bases long and in frame from the first base. Trimming at the junction amounts to 4 bases on V and 4 bases on J, and the germline ends lie 13 bases apart. Concerning this clone: Its cognate antigen has yet to be identified. Base qualities are not recorded, but no much larger clone differs from it by a single base.

TCRbeta CDR3 regions were amplified from genomic DNA by means of the immunoSEQ Assay, a bias-controlled multiplex PCR. Under the source paper's analysis protocol: Nucleated cell counts per sample were estimated from amplification of reference gene primers within the assay. Sequence reads were collapsed and filtered to measure the absolute abundance of every unique TCRbeta CDR3 rearrangement. For each sample, productive Simpson clonality was calculated by taking the square root of Simpson's diversity index across productive rearrangements. Here the immuneACCESS table is served through TCRdb, limited to in-frame sequences with V and J called. Missing clones are a known gap in these copies; in checked studies unresolved V genes cover under half, and the rest lacks a known reason. The V and J calls and the clone size are those of that table, but D and trimming were determined from the DNA. Across this sample there are approximately 150,000 clones, with around 80% seen only once. The biggest ten clones account for around 15% of the sample.

Sequenced: peripheral blood. The source of this sequence is a human donor with acute or convalescent COVID-19. The donor label of this sample is uncertain. The rearrangement joined TRBV4-1 to TRBJ1-4; 6 matching bases give a weak D call of TRBD1. The sequence in DNA is TGCGCCAGCAGCCGACCGGACAGAAATAATGAAAAACTGTTTTTT. Translated, this gives CASSRPDRNNEKLFF.